The rows below give T cell receptor beta chains drawn from one sample of a study of blood T cells in healthy people across ages. In TCRdb, the 5' RACE reads were re-called with MiXCR into one record per CDR3 protein. The table includes fewer than 2,000,000 distinct CDR3 sequences, approximately 32% detected once. Sample: blood. The source of these receptors is a woman in her thirties in good health. Each CDR3 is given with its conserved first and last residue. Fields, in order: V gene, D gene, J gene, clone size, CDR3 DNA, CDR3 protein. The D gene is left open where the match is weak. Clone size is shown for a subset of rows, as once, few, many or a class of expanded clone.

V: TRBV11-2; D: .; J: TRBJ1-5; size: once; DNA: TGTGCCAGCAGTAAGACGCAGGTCCAGCCCCAGCATTTT; CDR3: CASSKTQVQPQHF
V: TRBV5-1; D: .; J: TRBJ2-5; size: few; DNA: TGCGCCAGCAGCCAAAATCCGGGGGTGGCGCAAGTTGAGACCCAGTACTTC; CDR3: CASSQNPGVAQVETQYF
V: TRBV20-1; D: .; J: TRBJ2-1; size: .; DNA: TGCAGTGCTAGAGATCGAGAGGGGGGACGAGCCTACAATGAGCAGTTCTTC; CDR3: CSARDREGGRAYNEQFF
V: TRBV30; D: .; J: TRBJ2-7; size: .; DNA: TGTGCCTGGAGTGACCTTAGCGGCGAGCAGTACTTC; CDR3: CAWSDLSGEQYF
V: TRBV14; D: .; J: TRBJ2-3; size: .; DNA: TGTGCCAGCAGCCTCGGGGTCTTATCTAGCACAGATGCGCAGTATTTT; CDR3: CASSLGVLSSTDAQYF
V: TRBV27; D: .; J: TRBJ2-3; size: few; DNA: TGTGCCAGCAGTTTTCCCGACGGGGACACAGATACGCAGTATTTT; CDR3: CASSFPDGDTDTQYF
V: TRBV6-1; D: .; J: TRBJ2-7; size: many; DNA: TGTGCCAGCAGTGAGGGGGCAGGGGTTAGGAACGAGCAGTACTTC; CDR3: CASSEGAGVRNEQYF
V: TRBV3-1; D: .; J: TRBJ1-2; size: few; DNA: TGTGCCAGCAGCCAAGCATTAAGAGCTTATGGCTACACCTTC; CDR3: CASSQALRAYGYTF
V: TRBV5-4; D: .; J: TRBJ2-1; size: .; DNA: TGTGCCAGCAGCTTGGATGTTTATGAGCAGTTCTTC; CDR3: CASSLDVYEQFF
V: TRBV28; D: .; J: TRBJ2-2; size: .; DNA: TGTGCCAGCAGTTGCACACCGAACACCGGGGAGCTGTTTTTT; CDR3: CASSCTPNTGELFF
V: TRBV12-3/TRBV12-4; D: .; J: TRBJ2-1; size: many; DNA: TGTGCCAGCAGGCTAGGGGGTCAATACAATGAGCAGTTCTTC; CDR3: CASRLGGQYNEQFF
V: TRBV6-1; D: TRBD2; J: TRBJ2-1; size: few; DNA: TGTGCCAGCAGTGAACCTAGCGGGGGGGCCATCTACAATGAGCAGTTCTTC; CDR3: CASSEPSGGAIYNEQFF
V: TRBV18; D: .; J: TRBJ2-1; size: .; DNA: TGTGCCAGCCGGGACAAGTACAATGAGCAGTTCTTC; CDR3: CASRDKYNEQFF
V: TRBV11-2; D: .; J: TRBJ2-7; size: many; DNA: TGTGCCAGCAGCTTCCCCCGGCGATACGAGCAGTACTTC; CDR3: CASSFPRRYEQYF
V: TRBV7-8; D: .; J: TRBJ2-5; size: few; DNA: TGTGCCAGCAGCCTTAGTAGGTCCCAGGGGTACTTC; CDR3: CASSLSRSQGYF
V: TRBV29-1; D: .; J: TRBJ1-2; size: few; DNA: TGCAGCGTTGACCGGGCGGACCGGCCCTCCTATGGCTACACCTTC; CDR3: CSVDRADRPSYGYTF
V: TRBV20-1; D: .; J: TRBJ2-1; size: few; DNA: TGCAGTGCAGTTTCCCGGGGGAGCTCCTACAATGAGCAGTTCTTC; CDR3: CSAVSRGSSYNEQFF
V: TRBV28; D: .; J: TRBJ2-7; size: .; DNA: TGTGCCAGCAGGCTGGAGTACGAGCAGTACTTC; CDR3: CASRLEYEQYF
V: TRBV7-2; D: .; J: TRBJ2-2; size: .; DNA: TGCGCCAGCAGCTCCGGGAGAGTCGACACCGGGGAGCTGTTTTTT; CDR3: CASSSGRVDTGELFF
V: TRBV7-2; D: .; J: TRBJ1-1; size: .; DNA: TGTGCCAGCAGCTTGATTCCAGGGGCCGGTGAAGCTTTCTTT; CDR3: CASSLIPGAGEAFF
V: TRBV5-1; D: TRBD2; J: TRBJ2-7; size: .; DNA: TGCGCCAGCAGCTTGGCCTCGCGGGAGGGCCGCTACGAGCAGTACTTC; CDR3: CASSLASREGRYEQYF
V: TRBV30; D: .; J: TRBJ2-3; size: .; DNA: TGTGCCTGGAGTGTAACAGGGTCGGCGACAGATACGCAGTATTTT; CDR3: CAWSVTGSATDTQYF
V: TRBV28; D: TRBD1; J: TRBJ2-3; size: .; DNA: TGTGCCAGCAGTTCCCAGGGGGCAGGGGTTCGCGCAGATACGCAGTATTTT; CDR3: CASSSQGAGVRADTQYF
V: TRBV30; D: .; J: TRBJ2-7; size: .; DNA: TGTGCCTGGAGCGGGGCAGGGGTCGAGCAGTACTTC; CDR3: CAWSGAGVEQYF
V: TRBV6-6; D: TRBD1; J: TRBJ2-3; size: .; DNA: TGTGCCAGCAGTAGATCCACAGGGGCAGATACGCAGTATTTT; CDR3: CASSRSTGADTQYF
V: TRBV6-1; D: TRBD2; J: TRBJ2-3; size: .; DNA: TGTGCCAGCAGTGACCCAACTAGCGGGAGAACAGATACGCAGTATTTT; CDR3: CASSDPTSGRTDTQYF
V: TRBV7-2; D: .; J: TRBJ2-7; size: many; DNA: TGTGCCAGCAGCTTAAGGGACCTTCGGAGCGAGCAGTACTTC; CDR3: CASSLRDLRSEQYF
V: TRBV12-3/TRBV12-4; D: .; J: TRBJ2-5; size: few; DNA: TGTGCCAGCAGTTTAATGTCTGGAGCATGGTACTTC; CDR3: CASSLMSGAWYF
V: TRBV6-5; D: .; J: TRBJ2-7; size: .; DNA: TGTGCCAGCAGCCGGACAGAAAGAGCCTACGAGCAGTACTTC; CDR3: CASSRTERAYEQYF
V: TRBV29-1; D: .; J: TRBJ2-7; size: .; DNA: TGCGGCGTTGGTCTAGGGACGGCCTCCTACGAGCAGTACTTC; CDR3: CGVGLGTASYEQYF
V: TRBV28; D: .; J: TRBJ1-2; size: .; DNA: TGTGCCAGCACCACTTACGGGCCTGATGGCTACACCTTC; CDR3: CASTTYGPDGYTF
V: TRBV5-1; D: TRBD1; J: TRBJ1-6; size: many; DNA: TGCGCCAGCAGCTTGGAGGGGGCCAATTCACCCCTCCACTTT; CDR3: CASSLEGANSPLHF
V: TRBV7-3; D: TRBD2; J: TRBJ2-1; size: .; DNA: TGTGCCAGCAGCTCCAGGACTAGCGGGAGGGGCTCCTACAATGAGCAGTTCTTC; CDR3: CASSSRTSGRGSYNEQFF
V: TRBV6-6; D: .; J: TRBJ2-3; size: few; DNA: TGTGCCAGCAGTTACTCGACGGTCCCGACCCGAGCGGATACGCAGTATTTT; CDR3: CASSYSTVPTRADTQYF
V: TRBV5-1; D: .; J: TRBJ2-3; size: few; DNA: TGCGCCAGCAGCTTGGGACAGTCCCCTCCTCTGCGCACAGATACGCAGTATTTT; CDR3: CASSLGQSPPLRTDTQYF
V: TRBV12-3/TRBV12-4; D: .; J: TRBJ2-6; size: many; DNA: TGTGCCAGCAGCCTACTCTCTGGGGCCAACGTCCTGACTTTC; CDR3: CASSLLSGANVLTF
V: TRBV5-1; D: .; J: TRBJ2-7; size: .; DNA: TGCGCCAGCCGTTCCCGTCCGTTCGCCGAGCAGTACTTC; CDR3: CASRSRPFAEQYF
V: TRBV29-1; D: .; J: TRBJ1-2; size: many; DNA: TGCAGCGGAGAGGACAACTATGGCTACACCTTC; CDR3: CSGEDNYGYTF
V: TRBV6-1; D: .; J: TRBJ1-1; size: .; DNA: TGTGCCAGCAGCGCCTCGACCGGGACAAGAAACACTGAAGCTTTCTTT; CDR3: CASSASTGTRNTEAFF
V: TRBV15; D: TRBD1; J: TRBJ1-2; size: once; DNA: TGTGCCACCAGCAGGGATGCGGACAGGGATGCGGGCTACACCTTC; CDR3: CATSRDADRDAGYTF
V: TRBV15; D: .; J: TRBJ2-3; size: .; DNA: TGTGCCACTTCCCAGGCGGCAAGACTCCGCACAGATACGCAGTATTTT; CDR3: CATSQAARLRTDTQYF